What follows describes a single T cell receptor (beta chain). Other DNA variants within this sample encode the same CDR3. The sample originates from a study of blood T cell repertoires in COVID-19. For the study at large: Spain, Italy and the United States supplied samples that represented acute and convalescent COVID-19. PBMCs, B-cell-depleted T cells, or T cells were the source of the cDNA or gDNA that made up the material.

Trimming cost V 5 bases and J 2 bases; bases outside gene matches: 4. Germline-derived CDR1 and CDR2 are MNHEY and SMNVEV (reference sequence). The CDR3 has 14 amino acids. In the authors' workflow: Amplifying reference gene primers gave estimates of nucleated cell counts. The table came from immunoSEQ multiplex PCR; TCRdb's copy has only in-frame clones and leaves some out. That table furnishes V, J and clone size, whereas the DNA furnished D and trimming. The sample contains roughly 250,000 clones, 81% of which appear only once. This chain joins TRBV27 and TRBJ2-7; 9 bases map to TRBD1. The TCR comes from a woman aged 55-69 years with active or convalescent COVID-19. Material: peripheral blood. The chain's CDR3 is CASSQGTGPYEQYF. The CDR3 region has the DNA TGTGCCAGCAGTCAAGGGACAGGGCCCTACGAGCAGTACTTC.